The subject of this entry is one TCR beta chain. Per the original methods: Reference gene primer amplification yielded estimated nucleated cell counts. Profiling relied on immunoSEQ multiplex PCR, and the TCRdb table lists in-frame clones only, not all of them. The V and J calls and the clone size are those of that table, but D and trimming were determined from the DNA. The sample has 310,000 or so clones, more than 70% seen once. The data belong to a study of blood T cell repertoires in COVID-19. As for the study in general: T cells, B-cell-depleted T cells, or PBMCs supplied cDNA or gDNA.

The length of the CDR3 is 16 residues. CDR1 is SGHRS and CDR2 is YFSETQ in the germline V gene. Trimming took 3 bases from V and 1 from J; bases not matched to a gene: 10. The sequenced material came from peripheral blood. The rearrangement uses TRBV5-1 and TRBJ2-7, with 7 bases that match TRBD1. This TCR came from a young man who had recovered from COVID-19. CDR3 nucleotides: TGCGCCAGCAGCTCCCCTACCGGGACAGCTTCCTACGAGCAGTACTTC. This codes for CASSSPTGTASYEQYF.